The present T cell receptor (beta chain) was sequenced within a study of blood T cell repertoires in COVID-19. Across the whole study: Sites in the United States, Italy and Spain provided acute and convalescent COVID-19 samples. In each case, the material was cDNA or gDNA derived from T cells, B-cell-depleted T cells, or PBMCs.

Germline V gene sequence: CDR1 GTSNPN, CDR2 SVGIG (reference sequence). V was trimmed by 3 bases and J by 6 bases, leaving 12 bases between them. There are 13 residues in the CDR3. Per the authors' pipeline: The assay estimated nucleated cells by amplifying reference gene primers. Clones were sequenced by immunoSEQ multiplex PCR, and TCRdb holds only the in-frame ones, with some missing. Clonal size and the V and J genes are those of that table, whereas D and trimming came from the DNA. The sample records 80,000 to 95,000 clones, about four fifths being singletons. Enrolment of Seattle patients took place during active infection, and they were followed longitudinally.

The origin of this receptor is a man older than 75 with COVID-19, enrolled during active disease. The specimen was peripheral blood. This chain links TRBV30 with TRBJ1-5; maybe TRBD1 (6 bases). The CDR3 DNA is TGTGCCTGGAGGCCCCCAGGGGTTCAGCCCCAGCATTTT. Translating gives CAWRPPGVQPQHF. The complete variable domain, with remaining parts taken from reference TRBV30 and TRBJ1-5, reads SQTIHQWPATLVQPVGSPLSLECTVEGTSNPNLYWYRQAAGRGLQLLFYSVGIGQISSEVPQNLSASRPQDRQFILSSKKLLLSDSGFYLCAWRPPGVQPQHFGDGTRLSIL.